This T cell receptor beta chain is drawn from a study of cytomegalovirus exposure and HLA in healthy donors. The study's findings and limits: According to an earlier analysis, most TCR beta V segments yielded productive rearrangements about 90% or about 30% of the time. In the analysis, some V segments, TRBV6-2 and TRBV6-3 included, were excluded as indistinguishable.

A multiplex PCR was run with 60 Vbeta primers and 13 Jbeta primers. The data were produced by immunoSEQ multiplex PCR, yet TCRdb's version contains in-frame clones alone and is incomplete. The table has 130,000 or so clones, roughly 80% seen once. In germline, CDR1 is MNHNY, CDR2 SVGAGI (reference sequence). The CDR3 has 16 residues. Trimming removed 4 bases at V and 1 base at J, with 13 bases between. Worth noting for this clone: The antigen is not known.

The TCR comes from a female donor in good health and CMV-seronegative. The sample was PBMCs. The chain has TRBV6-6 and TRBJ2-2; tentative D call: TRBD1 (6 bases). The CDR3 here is CASSWAGTKNTGELFF. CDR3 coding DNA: TGTGCCAGCAGTTGGGCCGGGACAAAGAACACCGGGGAGCTGTTTTTT.